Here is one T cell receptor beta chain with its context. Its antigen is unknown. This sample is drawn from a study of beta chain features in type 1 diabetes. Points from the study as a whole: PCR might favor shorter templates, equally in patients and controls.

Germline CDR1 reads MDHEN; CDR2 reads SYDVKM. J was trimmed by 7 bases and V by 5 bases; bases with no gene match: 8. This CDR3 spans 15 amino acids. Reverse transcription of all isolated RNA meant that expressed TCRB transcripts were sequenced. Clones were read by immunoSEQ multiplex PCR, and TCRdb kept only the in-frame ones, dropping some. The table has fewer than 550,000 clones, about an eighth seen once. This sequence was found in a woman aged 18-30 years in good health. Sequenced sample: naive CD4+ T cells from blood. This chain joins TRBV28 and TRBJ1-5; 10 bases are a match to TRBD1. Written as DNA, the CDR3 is TGTGCCAGCAGTACCGGGACAGGGGACAGGCAGCCCCAGCATTTT. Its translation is CASSTGTGDRQPQHF.